This TCR beta chain was identified during a study of OX40 agonist ivuxolimab in advanced cancers. General observations from the study: Low normalized T-cell clonal expansion was also seen in some nonresponders. Doses of 0.1 to 3.0 mg/kg were accompanied by clonal expansion of CD4+ and CD8+ blood T cells by week 6.

Patients had blood sampled at baseline and again on cycle 4 day 1 and cycle 7 day 1. This table comes from immunoSEQ multiplex PCR, and its TCRdb copy is limited to in-frame clones, with some not included. The data contain 65,000 to 80,000 clones, 91% of them singletons. A remark on this clone: Its antigen is not known.

The length of the CDR3 is 16 residues. Germline lookup yields CDR1 LGHNA and CDR2 YNFKEQ. J gave up 6 bases and V 3 bases, and 6 bases lay outside the gene matches. The J gene is TRBJ2-3, the V gene TRBV4-2; 13 nucleotides agree with TRBD2. This material consisted of CD4+ or CD8+ T cells sorted from blood, taken in a trial of the OX40 agonist ivuxolimab. This TCR derives from an adult with an advanced solid tumor such as melanoma, head and neck, liver or kidney cancer. DNA of the CDR3: TGTGCCAGCAGCCAGGAACTAGCGGGGGGGGTGGATACGCAGTATTTT. As protein: CASSQELAGGVDTQYF.